In this sample, the clone carrying this TCR beta chain turned up once. The sample comes from a study of blood T cell repertoires in COVID-19. The V and J ends lost 0 bases and 2 bases, in that order; junction bases with no gene match: 4. Germline CDR1 MGHRA, CDR2 YSYEKL. CDR3 length equals 16 residues. Sequencing was performed with immunoSEQ multiplex PCR; in TCRdb, only in-frame clones are kept and a portion is missing. Of some 180,000 clones listed, around 90% are singletons. Sequencing was carried out using peripheral blood. This rearrangement joins TRBV4-1 to TRBJ2-1; TRBD2 matches at 7 bases. The TCR originated in a man in his forties or fifties with acute or convalescent COVID-19. CDR3 amino acids: CASSQESAGAYNEQFF. Written as DNA, the CDR3 is TGCGCCAGCAGCCAAGAATCGGCGGGGGCCTACAATGAGCAGTTCTTC.